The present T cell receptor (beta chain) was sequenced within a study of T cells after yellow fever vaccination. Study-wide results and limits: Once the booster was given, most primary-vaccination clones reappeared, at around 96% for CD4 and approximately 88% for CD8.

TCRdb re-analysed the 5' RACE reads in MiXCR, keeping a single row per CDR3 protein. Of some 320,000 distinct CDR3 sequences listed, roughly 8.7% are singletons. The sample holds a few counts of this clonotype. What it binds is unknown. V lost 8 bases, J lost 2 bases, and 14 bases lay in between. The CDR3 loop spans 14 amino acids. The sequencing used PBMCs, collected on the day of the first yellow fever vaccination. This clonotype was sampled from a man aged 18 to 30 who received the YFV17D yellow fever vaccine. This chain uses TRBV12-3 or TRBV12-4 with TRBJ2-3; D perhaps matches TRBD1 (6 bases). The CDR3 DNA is TGTGCCAGCGTTTGGGGGCGAACCACAGATACGCAGTATTTT. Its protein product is CASVWGRTTDTQYF.